The text below deals with one T cell receptor beta chain. The entry originates in a study of cytomegalovirus exposure and HLA in healthy donors. The CDR3 covers 14 residues. Losses at the gene ends were 6 bases for V and 1 base for J; bases not matched to a gene: 5. Germline V gene sequence: CDR1 SGHRS, CDR2 YFSETQ. This PCR relied on a set of 60 Vbeta primers and 13 Jbeta primers. Assay used: immunoSEQ multiplex PCR; TCRdb lists only in-frame clones, some missing. The table lists over 120,000 clones, around 72% of them singletons. This chain uses TRBV5-1 with TRBJ2-5; 8 nucleotides line up with TRBD1. Sequencing used PBMCs. This TCR derives from a man younger than 30 in good health and CMV-seropositive. The CDR3 nucleotides read TGCGCCAGCACCCAAGGGACAGGCCAAGAGACCCAGTACTTC. Translation gives CASTQGTGQETQYF. Full variable domain (remainder filled in from reference TRBV5-1 and TRBJ2-5): KAGVTQTPRYLIKTRGQQVTLSCSPISGHRSVSWYQQTPGQGLQFLFEYFSETQRNKGNFPGRFSGRQFSNSRSEMNVSTLELGDSALYLCASTQGTGQETQYFGPGTRLLVL.